This T cell receptor beta chain was identified during a study of T cells in Graves' hyperthyroidism and ophthalmopathy. The study, taken as a whole, reports: Ophthalmopathy was model-predicted a median approximately six months pre-onset.

This clonotype was detected ten times or more. Antigen: not known. This CDR3 is built from 12 residues. The germline CDR1 and CDR2 sequences are DFQATT and SNEGSKA (reference sequence). Patients aged 18 to 65 with hyperthyroidism were newly diagnosed, with duration under 2 months. A patient was excluded if there was uncontrolled infection, other autoimmune disease, pregnancy or lactation. Amplified regions were TCR beta CDR3 sequences from RNA transcripts. RT-PCR in the first round (using the HTBI primer set) targeted the TCR CDR3. Each CDR3 protein gets one entry after TCRdb re-called the multiplex PCR reads with MiXCR. Seen here are about 480,000 distinct CDR3 sequences, about 15% observed once, and the top ten hold about 17%.

This sequence joins TRBV20-1 and TRBJ2-2; D might be TRBD1 (6 bases). This TCR was sampled from a woman in her late teens or twenties with Graves' hyperthyroidism. The sequencing input was blood. This chain's CDR3 is CSTIRGTGELFF. The CDR3 nucleotides are TGCAGCACCATCAGGGGAACCGGGGAGCTGTTTTTT.